In this sample, the clone carrying this TCR beta chain turned up many times. The antigen is undetermined. The read finishes 3 residues shy of the CDR3 end, and the germline J gene is used to complete it. In germline, CDR1 is SGHRS, CDR2 YFSETQ. V lost 1 base, J lost 5 bases, and 10 bases stayed unmatched. The CDR3 totals 16 residues. This sample is drawn from a study of T cell clonality in common variable immunodeficiency. Here immunoSEQ multiplex PCR was the method, and the copy in TCRdb shows in-frame clones only, minus some. The data list 50,000 or so clones, none observed once; approximately 5.9% falls to the top ten. Study results and limitations: Authors noted CVID clonality's cause needs subpopulation repertoire sequencing.

The receptor was isolated from a person between 18 and 75 years old in good health. The sample taken for sequencing was peripheral blood mononuclear cells. The chain has TRBV5-1 and TRBJ2-5; 8 bases align to TRBD2. The DNA read from the CDR3 is TGCGCCAGCAGCTTGTCGACTAGCGTCGATGTCGAGACC. This gives the protein CASSLSTSVDVET. The whole CDR3 sequence reads CASSLSTSVDVETQYF.